This T cell receptor (beta chain) was sequenced during a study of CD8 T cells in Susac syndrome. About this clonotype itself: Its antigen is not known.

Sequencing of TCR beta, carried out with a high-throughput approach, was applied to CD8+ and CD4+ T cells from the blood. Treatment-naive patients with stable or active relapsing-remitting disease were the multiple sclerosis controls. The RNA, roughly 0.45 to 1 ug, was put through reverse transcription using random hexamers. TCRdb reprocessed the immunoSEQ multiplex PCR reads with MiXCR, giving one entry per CDR3 protein. This table has 150,000 to 190,000 distinct CDR3 sequences, approximately 94% appearing once. Study-wide points: As the study acknowledged, the number of individuals in its TCR sequencing and HLA analysis was relatively small.

The V end was cut by 3 bases, the J end by 8 bases, with 23 bases between. Per germline, CDR1 SGDLS and CDR2 YYNGEE. This CDR3 region has 16 residues. This rearrangement joins TRBV9 to TRBJ1-2; no clear D gene. The sequence was collected from a human donor with multiple sclerosis. Sequencing was carried out using CD8+ T cells from PBMCs. The CDR3 bases are TGTGCCAGCAGCGCGTTCCGGGATCGTGGGCAGGAGGGCTACACCTTC. Translating it yields CASSAFRDRGQEGYTF.